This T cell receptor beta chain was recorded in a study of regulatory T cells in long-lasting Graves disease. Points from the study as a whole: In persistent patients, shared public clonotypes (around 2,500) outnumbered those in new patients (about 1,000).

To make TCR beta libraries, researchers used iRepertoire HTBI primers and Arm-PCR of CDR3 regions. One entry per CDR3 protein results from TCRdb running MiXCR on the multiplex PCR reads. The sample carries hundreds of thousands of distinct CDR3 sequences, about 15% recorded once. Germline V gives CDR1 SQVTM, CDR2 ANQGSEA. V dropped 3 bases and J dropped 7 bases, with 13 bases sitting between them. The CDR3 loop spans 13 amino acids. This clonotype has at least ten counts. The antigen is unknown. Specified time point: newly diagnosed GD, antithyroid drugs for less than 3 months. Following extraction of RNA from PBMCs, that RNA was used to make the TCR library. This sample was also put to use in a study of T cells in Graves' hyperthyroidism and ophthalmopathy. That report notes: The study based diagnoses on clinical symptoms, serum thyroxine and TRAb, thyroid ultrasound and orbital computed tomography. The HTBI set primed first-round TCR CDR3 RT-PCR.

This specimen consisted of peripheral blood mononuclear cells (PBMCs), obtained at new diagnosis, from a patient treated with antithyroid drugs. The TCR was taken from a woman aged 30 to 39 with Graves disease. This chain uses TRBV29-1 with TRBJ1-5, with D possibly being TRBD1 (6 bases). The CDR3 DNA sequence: TGCAGCGTTGATGGGGGGCCAGGGCAGCCCCAGCATTTT. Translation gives CSVDGGPGQPQHF.